Each of the 3 T cell receptor beta chains below was sequenced from the same sample in a study of blood T cell repertoires in COVID-19. This table comes from immunoSEQ multiplex PCR, and its TCRdb copy is limited to in-frame clones, with some not included. The sample shows 250,000 to 350,000 clones, 75% to 95% of them seen only once. The sequenced material came from peripheral blood. The receptors here all came from a woman aged 25 to 39 with COVID-19, enrolled during active disease.

The chain joins TRBV25-1 to TRBJ1-1; D call uncertain. The CDR3 covers 11 residues. Germline CDR1 reads MGHDK; CDR2 reads SYGVNS. With 6 bases removed from V and 12 bases from J, the gap between germline ends came to 14 bases. The CDR3 sequence: CASSGGIGTFF. The DNA of the CDR3 is TGTGCCAGCAGCGGAGGGATAGGTACTTTCTTT.

The chain employs TRBV3-1 (or the pseudogene TRBV3-2) and TRBJ1-3; D may be TRBD1 (6 bases). This CDR3 is built from 15 residues. CDR1 and CDR2 (germline): LGHDT, YNNKEL (reference sequence). Trimming stripped 1 base from V and 0 bases from J, with 7 bases between. This CDR3 reads CASSQGTASGNTIYF. The CDR3 nucleotides read TGTGCCAGCAGCCAAGGGACAGCCTCTGGAAACACCATATATTTT.

The rearrangement links TRBV9 to TRBJ2-7; 12 bases match TRBD2. Trimming cost V 4 bases and J 5 bases; bases outside gene matches: 7. The CDR3 extends over 15 amino acids. Germline CDR1 and CDR2: SGDLS and YYNGEE. CDR3 residues: CASSPRLAGVHEQYF. CDR3 bases: TGTGCCAGCAGCCCCCGACTAGCGGGAGTACACGAGCAGTACTTC.